A selection of T cell receptor beta chains follows, all from one sample in a study of shared clonotypes between healthy human individuals. Sequencing used immunoSEQ multiplex PCR; TCRdb keeps in-frame clones, though not all of them. This table holds millions of clones, roughly 95% found once. Sample: naive CD4+ T cells sorted from blood. The receptors shown here come from a man between 18 and 29 years old in good health. Both conserved end residues are trimmed from each CDR3.

V	J	CDR3
TRBV5-6	TRBJ2-3	ASSWGTPTDTQY
TRBV5-4	TRBJ1-1	ASSLPGALQAGLNTEAF
TRBV5-4	TRBJ1-2	ASSSWRQTGNYGYT
TRBV7-6	TRBJ1-4	ASSLGQGIIEKLF
TRBV30	TRBJ2-7	AWSSGGEQY
TRBV28	TRBJ2-7	ASSQGTGFVREQY
TRBV9	TRBJ2-5	ASSVGPGTANAEETQY
TRBV6-5	TRBJ1-1	ASSFTLDTAGEAF
TRBV5-1	TRBJ2-5	ASRLQGKETQY
TRBV7-6	TRBJ1-2	ASSPDVAYGYT
TRBV4-1	TRBJ1-5	ASSQGSANQPQH
TRBV11-2	TRBJ1-6	ASSSSASLSSYNSPLH
TRBV19	TRBJ1-6	ATSPRQNNSPLH
TRBV5-8	TRBJ2-7	ASSLDIRSEQY
TRBV6-1	TRBJ2-1	VSSYNEQF
TRBV28	TRBJ1-1	ASSFAGGVGDTEAF
TRBV5-4	TRBJ1-2	ASSSTGADDYT
TRBV6-5	TRBJ1-1	ASSSAGLKKTEAF
TRBV9	TRBJ2-1	ASSVALEGYNEQF
TRBV5-1	TRBJ2-3	ASSSETYTDTQY
TRBV4-1	TRBJ1-3	ASSQEEVRTGVSGNTIY
TRBV6-5	TRBJ1-1	ASSLGGGLAEAF
TRBV11-2	TRBJ1-2	ASSLVGGVIQGGYGYT
TRBV29-1	TRBJ1-1	SVTDREGAEAF
TRBV7-6	TRBJ2-5	ASSLGLAGGETQY
TRBV19	TRBJ1-2	ASSEGQLINYGYT
TRBV6-1	TRBJ2-7	ASRLAGGPYEQY
TRBV6-5	TRBJ1-5	ASSPFRGGNQPQH
TRBV14	TRBJ2-6	ASSQVRGGPGANVLT
TRBV11-3	TRBJ2-7	ASSLDRGEQY
TRBV2	TRBJ2-2	ASSLTGTGSTGELF
TRBV4-3	TRBJ1-2	ASSQAHTGFGGYT
TRBV27	TRBJ1-3	ASRSRGAGNTIY
TRBV5-1	TRBJ2-7	ASNKLGQGGEQY
TRBV6-6	TRBJ1-2	ASSPRDSGGYGYT
TRBV2	TRBJ2-3	ASSARTASTDTQY
TRBV28	TRBJ2-7	ASTPSQGVREQY
TRBV7-3	TRBJ2-7	ASSPERTGYHEQY
TRBV5-1	TRBJ1-1	ASSLGWGRNTEAF